The subject of this entry is one T cell receptor beta chain. V was clipped by 5 bases and J by 1 base; unmatched bases: 7. The CDR3 contains 16 residues. Germline CDR1 SGHNT, CDR2 YENEEA. The data stem from a study of control samples from healthy donors and cancer patients. Repertoires were generated with immunoSEQ multiplex PCR, while TCRdb's copy carries only in-frame clones and drops some. The top ten clones hold about 12% of a sample with approximately 110,000 clones, around 82% of them seen once. This sequence joins TRBV11-3 and TRBJ2-1; 8 nucleotides align to TRBD1. The specimen sequenced was blood. The clonotype was recovered from a woman aged 45-65 years in good health. The CDR3 nucleotides read TGTGCCAGCAGCGCCGGACAGGGAAAATCCTACAATGAGCAGTTCTTC. Translating gives CASSAGQGKSYNEQFF.